This T cell receptor (beta chain) was found in a study of CD8 T cells in ankylosing spondylitis. Study findings and constraints: A CD8+ phenotype characterized the disease-linked clones, which were relatively rare in peripheral blood. Significantly higher representation of disease-linked clones was reported for matched ankylosing spondylitis synovial fluid. Reactive arthritis synovial fluid and blood were previously reported to contain some motif variants. Ankylosing spondylitis blood appeared to carry a characteristic TCR beta motif of roughly eight highly homologous variants.

The CDR3 runs 14 residues. CDR1 and CDR2 from the germline V gene are SGHRS and YFSETQ. Trimming cost V 7 bases and J 4 bases; bases outside gene matches: 10. In its sample, this clonotype was seen a few times. Its specificity is unknown. In TCRdb, the 5' RACE reads were re-called with MiXCR into one record per CDR3 protein. The table has around 390,000 distinct CDR3 sequences, 20% to 25% seen once. This chain uses TRBV5-1 with TRBJ1-1; 7 positions agree with TRBD1. Material: blood, either unsorted or a sorted T cell fraction (not recorded which). This TCR came from a male donor with ankylosing spondylitis. CDR3 bases: TGCGCCAGCGGTAGAGGGGGCGGGAGCACTGAAGCTTTCTTT. Protein: CASGRGGGSTEAFF.